This T cell receptor (beta chain) was sequenced for a study of cytomegalovirus exposure and HLA in healthy donors. Use of 60 Vbeta and 13 Jbeta primers characterized the PCR. TCRdb's copy holds only in-frame clones and misses some; the assay was immunoSEQ multiplex PCR. The sample consists of 95,000 to 150,000 clones, 80% of them appearing once. As concerns this clone: Its antigen is unknown.

CDR1 SGHRS and CDR2 YFSETQ come from the germline V gene. Trimming shortened V by 3 bases and J by 10 bases, and 19 bases separated the two germline ends. This CDR3 has 14 residues. Overall study findings and caveats: In a later analysis, V- and J-gene trimming of beta chains associated with a DCLRE1C missense variant, replicated independently. Fewer than 20,000 TCR beta sequences were associated with HLA alleles at 0.05 false discovery rate in a later analysis. It emerged from a later analysis that several of the most significant clusters appeared to be linked to common viral pathogens. There were three CMV-associated chains whose specificity for CMV antigens was confirmed in vitro.

This chain connects TRBV5-1 to TRBJ2-5; weak D call: TRBD1 (7 bases). The sequencing sample was made of PBMCs. The TCR comes from a man aged 25 to 45 in good health and CMV-seropositive. The CDR3, as DNA: TGCGCCAGCAGCTGGGGGGACAGTCGGTATGACCAGTACTTC. Translation: CASSWGDSRYDQYF.